These 4 T cell receptor beta chains originate from one sample sequenced in a study of T cell changes during pregnancy in multiple sclerosis. TCRdb's copy holds only in-frame clones and misses some; the assay was immunoSEQ multiplex PCR. The sample contains 30,000 to 35,000 clones, around 90% of which appear only once. The source was CD8+ T cells from peripheral blood mononuclear cells, collected before pregnancy. All receptors derive from a female donor with multiple sclerosis, enrolled in a pregnancy study.

The gene calls are TRBV10-3 and TRBJ2-7; TRBD1 is a possible D gene (5 bases). Trimming took off 3 bases at V and 0 bases at J, with 9 bases between the two ends. Germline V gives CDR1 ENHRY, CDR2 SYGVKD. CDR3 size: 14 residues. DNA for the CDR3: TGTGCCATCAGTGACAGCCAGGGCTCCTACGAGCAGTACTTC. This codes for CAISDSQGSYEQYF.

The chain combines TRBV7-2 with TRBJ2-7; 12 nucleotides line up with TRBD2. V lost 5 bases, J lost 3 bases, and 2 bases stayed unmatched. Germline V gene sequence: CDR1 SGHTA, CDR2 FQGNSA. This CDR3 is built from 14 residues. CDR3 residues: CASSILAGGYEQYF. The CDR3 nucleotides are TGTGCCAGCAGCATACTAGCGGGGGGCTACGAGCAGTACTTC. Filled out from reference TRBV7-2 and TRBJ2-7, the complete variable domain reads GAGVSQSPSNKVTEKGKDVELRCDPISGHTALYWYRQSLGQGLEFLIYFQGNSAPDKSGLPSDRFSAERTGGSVSTLTIQRTQQEDSAVYLCASSILAGGYEQYFGPGTRLTVT.

The chain has TRBV10-3 and TRBJ2-5, with 9 bases that match TRBD1. The CDR3 runs to 15 residues. Germline CDR1 and CDR2: ENHRY and SYGVKD. The ends lost 4 bases at V and 4 bases at J; junction bases unmatched: 7. The CDR3 loop reads CAISGTTGGRETQYF. The CDR3 DNA is TGTGCCATCAGTGGTACGACAGGGGGTCGAGAGACCCAGTACTTC.

This clone appeared many times. V and J are TRBV19 and TRBJ1-6; D is unclear. CDR3 length: 12 residues. Trimming took 3 bases from V and 8 from J, leaving 5 bases between them. Looked up from germline, CDR1 is LNHDA and CDR2 is SQIVND (reference sequence). The CDR3: CASSIEDSPLHF. In DNA, the CDR3 is TGTGCCAGTAGTATTGAGGATTCACCCCTCCACTTT.